This T cell receptor (beta chain) was obtained from a study of T cells in Graves' hyperthyroidism and ophthalmopathy. Study-level findings and limits: Most expanded thyroid clonotypes above 0.001 recurred in blood.

CDR3 size: 15 residues. Looked up from germline, CDR1 is MDHEN and CDR2 is SYDVKM. V shed 8 bases and J 0 bases; nucleotides not matched to a gene: 7. RNA transcripts provided the source from which TCR beta CDR3 regions were amplified. The study used the HTBI primer set for a first-round RT-PCR of the TCR CDR3. TCRdb reprocessed the multiplex PCR reads via MiXCR and lists one record per CDR3 protein. The table shows about 590,000 distinct CDR3 sequences, with 15% to 18% occurring only once. This clonotype was seen at least ten times. Its antigen is currently unknown. The sequenced sample consisted of blood. This sequence originates from a woman aged 25-40 years with Graves' hyperthyroidism. The chain uses TRBV28 and TRBJ2-7; 10 bases agree with TRBD2. The CDR3, as DNA: TGTGCCAGCGAAGGGGCTAGCGGGAGCTCCTACGAGCAGTACTTC. Protein product: CASEGASGSSYEQYF.